This TCR beta chain was retrieved from a study of OX40 agonist ivuxolimab in advanced cancers. As for the study in general: Three partial responders included one hepatocellular carcinoma patient and two cutaneous melanoma patients. Study findings and constraints: Relatively little clonal expansion, among the lowest observed, appeared in partial responders at 0.1-3.0 mg/kg.

J gave up 9 bases and V 0 bases, and 5 bases lay outside the gene matches. The CDR3 has 14 residues. The germline CDR1 and CDR2 sequences are LNHNV and YYDKDF (reference sequence). Assay: immunoSEQ multiplex PCR; the TCRdb copy retains only in-frame clones and omits some. The data show about 48,000 clones, roughly 83% seen once. As regards this clone: Its antigen is as yet unknown.

This chain links TRBV15 with TRBJ1-2, with 9 nucleotides matching TRBD1. The TCR originated in an adult with an advanced solid tumor such as melanoma, head and neck, liver or kidney cancer. Source: CD4+ or CD8+ T cells sorted from blood, taken in a trial of the OX40 agonist ivuxolimab. CDR3 sequence: CATSRDRTGDSYTF. In DNA, the CDR3 is TGTGCCACCAGCAGAGACAGGACAGGGGATAGCTACACCTTC.